A single sample gave rise to the 7 T cell receptor beta chains below, sequenced in a study of regulatory T cells in long-lasting Graves disease. The time point: persistent/refractory GD, antithyroid drugs over 5 years with positive TRAb. Generation of the TCR library employed RNA extracted from PBMCs. The TCR beta library used iRepertoire HTBI primers with Arm-PCR amplification of CDR3. TCRdb used MiXCR to reprocess the multiplex PCR reads, holding one entry per CDR3 protein. This sample carries 500,000 to 700,000 distinct CDR3 sequences, approximately 31% of them seen once, and the ten largest clones take 42%. Source: peripheral blood mononuclear cells (PBMCs), taken when the disease was refractory, from a patient treated with antithyroid drugs. These receptors were obtained from a female donor with Graves disease.

V is TRBV29-1 and J is TRBJ2-1, with TRBD2 matching over 13 bases. V was pared by 8 bases and J by 9 bases, with 19 bases of the junction left unmatched. CDR1 is SQVTM and CDR2 is ANQGSEA in the germline V gene. CDR3 length equals 17 residues. The CDR3 protein is CSIFTGTSGTVWGEQFF. The CDR3 DNA reads as TGCAGCATATTTACCGGGACTAGCGGGACGGTCTGGGGTGAGCAGTTCTTC.

The chain links TRBV6-1 to TRBJ1-1; TRBD1 might be the D (5 bases). Per the germline V gene, CDR1 is MNHNS and CDR2 is SASEGT. CDR3 length equals 13 residues. V was pared by 4 bases and J by 4 bases, with 10 bases between. The CDR3 loop is CASSGGRATEAFF. The CDR3 bases are TGTGCCAGCAGTGGGGGGAGAGCCACTGAAGCTTTCTTT.

V gene TRBV10-3 combines with J gene TRBJ2-7; no reliable D call. The CDR3 totals 14 residues. Germline values: CDR1 ENHRY, CDR2 SYGVKD. Trimming removed 4 bases from V and 3 bases from J, with 13 bases in between. CDR3 nucleotide sequence: TGTGCCATCAGTGTTCGTGGCAGGAACTACGAGCAGTACTTC. Its protein is CAISVRGRNYEQYF.

This clonotype was seen only a few times. This chain connects TRBV19 to TRBJ2-7, with 9 nucleotides matching TRBD1. The CDR3 is 13 amino acids. Trimming cost V 8 bases and J 3 bases; bases outside gene matches: 5. CDR1 is LNHDA and CDR2 is SQIVND in the germline V gene (reference sequence). The CDR3 coding sequence is TGTGCCAGTCGAAAGGGACAGGGCTACGAGCAGTACTTC. As protein: CASRKGQGYEQYF.

This clonotype was observed a handful of times. This sequence joins TRBV10-3 and TRBJ1-1, with 7 bases identical to TRBD1. The V gene's germline CDR1 is ENHRY and CDR2 SYGVKD. Losses at the gene ends were 5 bases for V and 3 bases for J; bases not matched to a gene: 9. The CDR3 contains 15 residues. CDR3 in amino acids: CAISSGQAGDTEAFF. Here the CDR3 DNA reads TGTGCCATCAGTAGTGGACAGGCAGGGGACACTGAAGCTTTCTTT.

This clonotype was counted at least ten times. The chain has TRBV6-5 and TRBJ2-5; a possible D gene is TRBD2 (5 bases). Trimming stripped 6 bases from V and 4 bases from J, with 9 bases between. This CDR3 is 12 amino acids long. Germline-derived CDR1 and CDR2 are MNHEY and SVGAGI. The CDR3 sequence: CASRYRGETQYF. CDR3 DNA: TGTGCCAGCAGGTACCGGGGAGAGACCCAGTACTTC.

The V gene is TRBV19, the J gene TRBJ1-1; D is undetermined. Per the germline V gene, CDR1 is LNHDA and CDR2 is SQIVND (reference sequence). V lost 3 bases and J lost 4, with 9 bases in between. The CDR3 spans 13 residues. Here the CDR3 reads CASSMAGRTEAFF. The CDR3 DNA is TGTGCCAGTAGTATGGCCGGCCGCACTGAAGCTTTCTTT.